The 32 T cell receptor beta chains in this list originate from one sample, sequenced in a study of Graves' ophthalmopathy and Graves' hyperthyroidism. Amplified TCR beta CDR3 regions were obtained using RNA transcripts as template. An initial RT-PCR round employing HTBI primers preceded a second-round multiplex PCR. TCRdb re-analysed the multiplex PCR reads in MiXCR, keeping a single row per CDR3 protein. The sample gives about 590,000 distinct CDR3 sequences, about 40% of which show up once; over 3.5% is in the top ten. Material: peripheral blood or thyroid tissue (not recorded which). These receptors originate from an adult man with Graves' hyperthyroidism.

This clonotype was counted many times. This sequence joins TRBV12-3 or TRBV12-4 and TRBJ2-7; D is unclear. This CDR3 has 13 amino acids. V shed 3 bases and J shed 0 bases, with 6 bases lying between them. This CDR3 is CASSFRPSYEQYF. DNA of the CDR3: TGTGCCAGCAGTTTTCGTCCCTCCTACGAGCAGTACTTC.

For this clonotype: Given a much more abundant clone one base away, this may be a read error. This rearrangement joins TRBV7-9 to TRBJ2-2, with unresolved D. The CDR3 runs 15 residues. The ends were cut back, 5 bases at V and 6 bases at J, with 16 bases in the middle. From germline, CDR1 is SEHNR and CDR2 FQNEAQ (reference sequence). Here the CDR3 reads CASSRNQGTAGELFF. The CDR3 bases are TGTGCCAGCAGCCGGAATCAAGGAACGGCCGGGGAGCTGTTTTTT.

In its sample, this clonotype was seen a few times. The genes are TRBV29-1 and TRBJ2-7; 11 positions agree with TRBD2. The DNA end lines up better with TRBJ2-1; the J call may be wrong. Looked up from germline, CDR1 is SQVTM and CDR2 is ANQGSEA. The CDR3 runs to 15 residues. In DNA, the CDR3 is TGCAGCGTTGCGGTAGCGGGGGGGCATAACAATGAGCAGTTCTTC. This codes for CSVAVAGGHNNEQFF.

This clonotype has only a few counts. The V and J genes are TRBV7-6 and TRBJ1-4; TRBD1 matches at 8 bases. Germline loops: CDR1 SGHVS, CDR2 FNYEAQ. The trim removed 7 bases at V and 2 bases at J, leaving 12 bases unmatched. The CDR3 runs to 17 residues. The CDR3 loop is CASNSDTGGGTNEKLFF. For the CDR3, the DNA is TGTGCCAGCAACTCAGATACAGGGGGGGGCACTAATGAAAAACTGTTTTTT. Drawing the rest from reference TRBV7-6 and TRBJ1-4, the complete variable domain is GAGVSQSPRYKVTKRGQDVALRCDPISGHVSLYWYRQALGQGPEFLTYFNYEAQQDKSGLPNDRFSAERPEGSISTLTIQRTEQRDSAMYRCASNSDTGGGTNEKLFFGSGTQLSVL.

This clonotype was seen many times. The CDR3 DNA reads as TGTGCCAGCCGTGGCTCTAGCGAGCAGTACTTC. It is translated as CASRGSSEQYF. The V call is TRBV5-6, the J call TRBJ2-7; D ambiguous. V was clipped by 7 bases and J by 6 bases, with 11 bases between them. The CDR3 has 11 amino acids. Germline-derived CDR1 and CDR2 are SGHDT and YYEEEE.

The gene calls are TRBV4-1 and TRBJ1-4; D is unclear. The germline V gene encodes CDR1 MGHRA and CDR2 YSYEKL. The CDR3 is 17 residues long. The V gene lost 4 bases and the J gene lost 0 bases, with 15 bases spanning the gap. The CDR3 DNA reads TGCGCCAGCAGCCGAAAGTACAGATTGGCAACTAATGAAAAACTGTTTTTT. Protein: CASSRKYRLATNEKLFF.

This clonotype was found many times. The chain has TRBV6-5 and TRBJ1-1; D gene ambiguous. CDR3 length: 14 amino acids. Trimming took off 6 bases at V and 4 bases at J, with 15 bases between the two ends. Germline-derived CDR1 and CDR2 are MNHEY and SVGAGI. The CDR3 spells CASRRRTRVTEAFF. The CDR3 DNA follows: TGTGCCAGCAGACGGAGGACGCGGGTCACTGAAGCTTTCTTT.

V gene TRBV24-1 combines with J gene TRBJ2-1; D is undetermined. The germline CDR1 and CDR2 sequences are KGHDR and SFDVKD. Trimming took 3 bases from V and 10 from J, leaving 15 bases between them. The CDR3 contains 14 residues. The CDR3 DNA sequence: TGTGCCACCAGTGATCCGGGTAGGTCCTGGGAGCAGTTCTTC. Translating gives CATSDPGRSWEQFF.

As for this clonotype: Given a much more abundant clone one base away, this may be a read error. The genes are TRBV9 and TRBJ2-7; a possible D gene is TRBD2 (6 bases). Germline loops: CDR1 SGDLS, CDR2 YYNGEE. CDR3 length equals 15 residues. Trimming cost V 6 bases and J 2 bases, with 18 bases left between them. The CDR3 region is CASNIGGGGPYEQYF. The CDR3 bases are TGTGCCAGCAACATCGGGGGAGGAGGCCCCTACGAGCAGTACTTC.

This clonotype was detected ten times or more. This rearrangement joins TRBV12-3 or TRBV12-4 to TRBJ2-5; D is perhaps TRBD1 or TRBD2 (6 bases each). The CDR3 length is 15 residues. The germline V and J ends were trimmed by 1 base and 4 bases, with 13 bases remaining between them. CDR3 bases: TGTGCCAGCAGTTTAGGGGGGGCCGCGTCAGAGACCCAGTACTTC. The encoded protein is CASSLGGAASETQYF.

The chain joins TRBV9 to TRBJ2-6; TRBD1 matches 7 bases. CDR3 length: 16 residues. CDR1 and CDR2 from the germline V gene are SGDLS and YYNGEE. Unmatched junction bases numbered 4, after V lost 1 base and J lost 3 bases. The CDR3 coding sequence is TGTGCCAGCAGCGTATTAGGGGGCGGTGGGGCCAACGTCCTGACTTTC. Its protein is CASSVLGGGGANVLTF.

The chain employs TRBV6-2 or TRBV6-3 and TRBJ1-2, with D possibly matching TRBD1 (5 bases). Trimming removed 6 bases from V and 8 bases from J, with 16 bases in between. Germline V gene lookup returns CDR1 MNHEY and CDR2 SVGEGT. This CDR3 spans 13 amino acids. CDR3 DNA sequence: TGTGCCAGCAGAACGGACGGGGGAGGCGGCTACACCTTC. It codes for CASRTDGGGGYTF.

This clonotype has only a few counts. V usage is TRBV7-9 and J usage is TRBJ1-6; TRBD1 agrees at 7 bases. With 3 bases clipped from V and 4 bases from J, the junction kept 6 bases outside the gene matches. The germline V gene encodes CDR1 SEHNR and CDR2 FQNEAQ (reference sequence). CDR3 length equals 16 residues. CDR3 protein: CASSFPSRGYNSPLHF. The DNA of the CDR3 is TGTGCCAGCAGCTTCCCTTCCAGGGGGTATAATTCACCCCTCCACTTT.

As concerns this clonotype: The junction departs from the called germline gene at one end, perhaps through a read error. The chain links TRBV29-1 to TRBJ2-6; no definite D call. The length of the CDR3 is 15 residues. Per the germline V gene, CDR1 is SQVTM and CDR2 is ANQGSEA. The CDR3 loop is CSFDESSSGANVLTF. DNA of the CDR3: TGCAGCTTTGACGAATCGAGCTCTGGGGCCAACGTCCTGACTTTC. The variable domain in full, completed from reference TRBV29-1 and TRBJ2-6, reads SAVISQKPSRDICQRGTSLTIQCQVDSQVTMMFWYRQQPGQSLTLIATANQGSEATYESGFVIDKFPISRPNLTFSTLTVSNMSPEDSSIYLCSFDESSSGANVLTFGAGSRLTVL.

This clonotype was recorded a few times. V gene TRBV12-5 combines with J gene TRBJ1-1; D may be TRBD1 (6 bases). This CDR3 is 18 amino acids long. Germline CDR1 reads LGHNT; CDR2 reads FRNRAP. V was cut by 7 bases and J by 3 bases, with 27 bases left in between. The CDR3 region has the DNA TGTGCTAGTGCCAAGGGACACGGAGGTACTTTTTGGGACACTGAAGCTTTCTTT. Its translation: CASAKGHGGTFWDTEAFF.

This clonotype was seen at least ten times. This chain uses TRBV19 with TRBJ1-1; 9 nucleotides match TRBD1. The CDR3 extends over 17 amino acids. In germline, CDR1 is LNHDA, CDR2 SQIVND (reference sequence). V lost 3 bases, J lost 1 base, and 9 bases stayed unmatched. The CDR3 DNA follows: TGTGCCAGTAGTATTGGGACAGGGATGATCGGGAACACTGAAGCTTTCTTT. As protein: CASSIGTGMIGNTEAFF.

In regard to this clonotype: A much larger clonotype is one base distant, so this may be a read error. The genes are TRBV12-3 or TRBV12-4 and TRBJ2-7; a weak D match, TRBD1 (6 bases). The CDR3 extends over 16 amino acids. The V end lost 5 bases, the J end lost 0 bases, and 17 bases lay between the germline ends. Here the CDR3 reads CASSPAGAKASYEQYF. CDR3 DNA sequence: TGTGCCAGCAGTCCAGCAGGGGCAAAGGCCTCCTACGAGCAGTACTTC.

The chain has TRBV7-9 and TRBJ2-7, with D perhaps matching TRBD1 or TRBD2 (6 bases each). CDR1 is SEHNR and CDR2 is FQNEAQ in the germline V gene (reference sequence). Trimming took off 3 bases at V and 7 bases at J, with 19 bases between the two ends. The CDR3 is made up of 15 amino acids. The CDR3 region is CASSLEWGRSGEQYF. CDR3 sequence (DNA): TGTGCCAGCAGCTTGGAATGGGGGCGGAGCGGGGAGCAGTACTTC.

V usage is TRBV11-2 and J usage is TRBJ2-7; D not resolved. This CDR3 is 12 amino acids long. V was clipped by 2 bases and J by 4 bases, with 6 bases between them. Germline V gene data show CDR1 as SGHAT and CDR2 as FQNNGV. The CDR3 nucleotides are TGTGCCAGCAGCTTATTGTTGTACGAGCAGTACTTC. Protein: CASSLLLYEQYF. Using reference TRBV11-2 and TRBJ2-7 for the parts outside the CDR3, the full variable domain is EAGVAQSPRYKIIEKRQSVAFWCNPISGHATLYWYQQILGQGPKLLIQFQNNGVVDDSQLPKDRFSAERLKGVDSTLKIQPAKLEDSAVYLCASSLLLYEQYFGPGTRLTVT.

This clonotype was detected once. This rearrangement joins TRBV5-1 to TRBJ2-6; 8 nucleotides align to TRBD1. Trimming at V came to 5 bases and at J to 4 bases, leaving 8 bases not matched to a gene. Germline CDR1 reads SGHRS; CDR2 reads YFSETQ. The CDR3 runs 16 residues. The CDR3 coding sequence is TGCGCCAGCAGAACGACAGGGGCGAGGGGGGCCAACGTCCTGACTTTC. This translates into CASRTTGARGANVLTF.

This sequence joins TRBV20-1 and TRBJ1-1; D gene unclear. V dropped 1 base and J dropped 1 base, with 13 bases sitting between them. This CDR3 is 15 amino acids long. Germline-derived CDR1 and CDR2 are DFQATT and SNEGSKA (reference sequence). CDR3 amino acids: CSARGMSSGNTEAFF. In nucleotides, the CDR3 is TGCAGTGCTAGAGGAATGTCCTCTGGGAACACTGAAGCTTTCTTT.

This clonotype has at least ten counts. The chain is built from TRBV20-1 and TRBJ1-6; D is uncertain. Germline CDR1 is DFQATT and CDR2 is SNEGSKA (reference sequence). The CDR3 contains 12 residues. V was shortened by 5 bases and J by 5 bases, with 7 bases between the two germline ends. The DNA of the CDR3 is TGCAGTGCTTCCACCAATAATTCACCCCTCCACTTT. The encoded protein is CSASTNNSPLHF.

This clonotype was recorded at least ten times. The chain couples TRBV5-1 to TRBJ2-7; TRBD1 agrees at 10 bases. The CDR3 spans 14 residues. CDR1 is SGHRS and CDR2 is YFSETQ in the germline V gene. V was pared by 3 bases and J by 6 bases, with 6 bases of the junction left unmatched. CDR3 coding DNA: TGCGCCAGCAGCTGGACAGGGGGTATCACCGAGCAGTACTTC. Its translation: CASSWTGGITEQYF. The full variable domain, rest sourced from reference TRBV5-1 and TRBJ2-7, is KAGVTQTPRYLIKTRGQQVTLSCSPISGHRSVSWYQQTPGQGLQFLFEYFSETQRNKGNFPGRFSGRQFSNSRSEMNVSTLELGDSALYLCASSWTGGITEQYFGPGTRLTVT.

The chain couples TRBV19 to TRBJ2-7; D remains unclear. Trimming pared 2 bases from V and 6 bases from J, leaving 11 bases between. Germline CDR1 is LNHDA and CDR2 is SQIVND (reference sequence). The CDR3 is made up of 13 amino acids. The CDR3 loop reads CASSIQRASEQYF. Here the CDR3 DNA reads TGTGCCAGTAGTATACAGAGAGCCAGCGAGCAGTACTTC.

This clonotype was found a few times. The chain links TRBV12-3 or TRBV12-4 to TRBJ2-7; 7 positions agree with TRBD1. The CDR3 contains 12 residues. Germline trimming cut 8 bases from V and 3 bases from J; bases unmatched to any gene: 4. CDR3 region: CASGQAHYEQYF. The CDR3 DNA follows: TGTGCCAGCGGACAGGCCCACTACGAGCAGTACTTC.

V and J are TRBV19 and TRBJ2-6; 8 nucleotides agree with TRBD1. V lost 6 bases to trimming and J lost 0 bases; unmatched junction nucleotides: 13. The CDR3 has 19 residues. Per the germline V gene, CDR1 is LNHDA and CDR2 is SQIVND (reference sequence). CDR3 nucleotide sequence: TGTGCCAGTAGCCAAACAGGGGGGAATTACCCCTCTGGGGCCAACGTCCTGACTTTC. This codes for CASSQTGGNYPSGANVLTF.

The chain uses TRBV25-1 and TRBJ2-2; 10 bases agree with TRBD2. CDR3 length: 16 amino acids. V lost 5 bases and J lost 5; bases outside the gene matches: 8. Germline V CDR1 and CDR2: MGHDK, SYGVNS. CDR3 sequence (DNA): TGTGCCAGCAGTTCCAGCGGGGGGGCCCGAACCGGGGAGCTGTTTTTT. It codes for CASSSSGGARTGELFF.

The rearrangement links TRBV20-1 to TRBJ2-3; D unclear. The length of the CDR3 is 13 residues. The V gene lost 5 bases and the J gene lost 2 bases, with 11 bases spanning the gap. From germline, CDR1 is DFQATT and CDR2 SNEGSKA (reference sequence). The DNA for the CDR3 is TGCAGTGCTGTGATACCAGTCACAGATACGCAGTATTTT. Translation gives CSAVIPVTDTQYF.

This rearrangement joins TRBV10-3 to TRBJ1-1; D unresolved. Germline CDR1 is ENHRY and CDR2 is SYGVKD. This CDR3 comprises 17 residues. Between the trimmed V and J ends, which lost 0 bases and 2 bases, there was a span of 16 bases. The CDR3 region has the DNA TGTGCCATCAGTGAGTCGAGAGGATCCGGGGTTAACACTGAAGCTTTCTTT. This translates into CAISESRGSGVNTEAFF.

In this sample, this clonotype turned up many times. This chain uses TRBV24-1 with TRBJ1-2, with D perhaps matching TRBD1 (6 bases). The V end was cut by 4 bases, the J end by 2 bases, with 10 bases between. In germline, CDR1 is KGHDR, CDR2 SFDVKD. The CDR3 is made up of 14 amino acids. CDR3 amino acids: CATSDRGGNYGYTF. CDR3 sequence (DNA): TGTGCCACCAGTGACCGAGGGGGGAACTATGGCTACACCTTC.

This clonotype was counted ten times or more. This rearrangement joins TRBV9 to TRBJ2-2; 8 positions agree with TRBD2. After removal of 4 bases from V and 1 base from J, the junction contained 6 bases not matched to a gene. Looked up from germline, CDR1 is SGDLS and CDR2 is YYNGEE. CDR3 length equals 16 residues. Written as DNA, the CDR3 is TGTGCCAGCAGCCTGCTTCTAGCGGGGAACACCGGGGAGCTGTTTTTT. Protein sequence: CASSLLLAGNTGELFF. Drawing the rest from reference TRBV9 and TRBJ2-2, the complete variable domain is DSGVTQTPKHLITATGQRVTLRCSPRSGDLSVYWYQQSLDQGLQFLIQYYNGEERAKGNILERFSAQQFPDLHSELNLSSLELGDSALYFCASSLLLAGNTGELFFGEGSRLTVL.

The rearrangement uses TRBV7-2 and TRBJ2-7, with 8 bases identical to TRBD2. The CDR3 totals 15 residues. The V gene end was trimmed by 1 base and the J gene end by 3 bases; junction bases not matched to a gene: 5. Germline V gene sequence: CDR1 SGHTA, CDR2 FQGNSA. CDR3 DNA: TGTGCCAGCAGCTTAGGGACTAGCTTCATCTACGAGCAGTACTTC. Translating gives CASSLGTSFIYEQYF.